A selection of T cell receptor beta chains follows, all from one sample in a study of cytomegalovirus exposure and HLA in healthy donors. The repertoire was sequenced with immunoSEQ multiplex PCR; TCRdb's copy has only in-frame clones and lacks some. The top ten hold over 1.5% of the sample, which has about 140,000 clones, approximately 61% seen once. Specimen: PBMCs. All receptors derive from a human donor in good health. The CDR3 runs from the conserved cysteine through the conserved F or W. A D gene is named only where the DNA matches it firmly. Clone size appears in some rows only: once, few, many, or a class for an expanded clone.

v_call	d_call	clone_size	j_call	cdr3_nt	cdr3_aa
TRBV13	.	.	TRBJ2-3	TGTGCCAGCAGCTACTGGAGACGTCGGGGCACAGATACGCAGTATTTT	CASSYWRRRGTDTQYF
TRBV19	.	.	TRBJ2-3	TGTGCCAGTAGTATAGACGCGCCCACAGATACGCAGTATTTT	CASSIDAPTDTQYF
TRBV4-1	.	.	TRBJ2-2	TGCGCCAGCAGCCAAGAAGTGGGAGTGGTCACCGGGGAGCTGTTTTTT	CASSQEVGVVTGELFF
TRBV10-3	.	.	TRBJ2-1	TGTGCCACCGGACAGTCCTACAATGAGCAGTTCTTC	CATGQSYNEQFF
TRBV11-3	.	.	TRBJ2-1	TGTGCCAGCAGCTTAAGGCAGGCCTCCTACAATGAGCAGTTCTTC	CASSLRQASYNEQFF
TRBV11-1	TRBD1	few	TRBJ2-3	TGTGCCAGCAGCTCCAGGGACAGGGGGAGGTCAGATACGCAGTATTTT	CASSSRDRGRSDTQYF
TRBV6-1	TRBD2	.	TRBJ2-7	TGTGCCAGCAGTGCCCCATTCAGGACTAGCGGGAGCAGGGAGCAGTACTTC	CASSAPFRTSGSREQYF
TRBV5-1	TRBD1	.	TRBJ2-3	TGCGCCAGCAGCCCCCGAGGGGGCCTCACAGATACGCAGTATTTT	CASSPRGGLTDTQYF
TRBV27	.	.	TRBJ2-1	TGTGCCAGCAGTTATAGTCTCGGGGAGCAGTTCTTC	CASSYSLGEQFF
TRBV7-9	.	few	TRBJ1-1	TGTGCCAGCAGCTTATCAGCGATTAACACTGAAGCTTTCTTT	CASSLSAINTEAFF
TRBV7-2	.	.	TRBJ2-3	TGTGCCAGCAGCTTACGGATTGCGGGTTCCACAGATACGCAGTATTTT	CASSLRIAGSTDTQYF
TRBV10-3	TRBD1	.	TRBJ2-1	TGTGCCATCAGTGAAGACAGGGGTATGGAGTTCTTC	CAISEDRGMEFF
TRBV28	TRBD2	.	TRBJ2-7	TGTGCCAGCATTCAAGCGGGAGGGCCTAGTCGGCAGTACTTC	CASIQAGGPSRQYF
TRBV9	.	.	TRBJ2-1	TGTGCCAGCAGCGTAGCGGTGAACAATGAGCAGTTCTTC	CASSVAVNNEQFF
TRBV9	.	once	TRBJ2-5	TGTGCCAGCAGCGGCCAAGGAGTTCAAGAGACCCAGTACTTC	CASSGQGVQETQYF
TRBV10-2	TRBD1	.	TRBJ1-5	TGCGCCAGCAGTCCACAGGGGGGGAGGCAGCCCCAGCATTTT	CASSPQGGRQPQHF
TRBV27	.	.	TRBJ2-2	TGTGCCAGCAGTAACATAGGTAGCTCCAACACCGGGGAGCTGTTTTTT	CASSNIGSSNTGELFF
TRBV25-1	.	.	TRBJ2-1	TGTGCCAGCAGTGAATTAATCGGGAAGGGAGGCAATGAGCAGTTCTTC	CASSELIGKGGNEQFF
TRBV6-6	TRBD2	.	TRBJ2-2	TGTGCCAGCAGTTACTCGGGGGGAGGGACCGGGGAGCTGTTTTTT	CASSYSGGGTGELFF
TRBV5-4	TRBD1	.	TRBJ2-7	TGTGCCAGCAGTTGGGACTCGACAGGGGGCTACGAGCAGTACTTC	CASSWDSTGGYEQYF
TRBV6-6	.	.	TRBJ1-2	TGTGCCAGCAGTACCTCCCAGGGCGGCTACACCTTC	CASSTSQGGYTF
TRBV9	.	few	TRBJ1-2	TGTGCCAGCGGGGAGACCCGCGGCTACACCTTC	CASGETRGYTF
TRBV12-5	TRBD1	.	TRBJ2-5	TGTGCTAGTGGTTGGGGACAGGGGGCTGGGGAGACCCAGTACTTC	CASGWGQGAGETQYF
TRBV4-2	.	few	TRBJ2-7	TGTGCCAGCAGCCAAGAGAGGGATAGCTCCTACGAGCAGTACTTC	CASSQERDSSYEQYF
TRBV5-1	.	.	TRBJ1-1	TGCGCCAGCAGCTCCCCGGGCACTGAAGCTTTCTTT	CASSSPGTEAFF
TRBV18	TRBD1	once	TRBJ2-1	TGTGCCAGCTCAGGTGGGACAGATTGGAGTGAGCAGTTCTTC	CASSGGTDWSEQFF
TRBV5-6	.	.	TRBJ1-5	TGTGCCAGCAGCTTGGCGGGGGGAACGGGTCAGCCCCAGCATTTT	CASSLAGGTGQPQHF
TRBV19	TRBD2	.	TRBJ2-3	TGTGCCAGTAGTACGACTAGCGGGAGGATTGCAGATACGCAGTATTTT	CASSTTSGRIADTQYF
TRBV19	.	.	TRBJ2-5	TGTGCCAGTAGTATAGAACAGAACAGGGACCCTAAACAAGAGACCCAGTACTTC	CASSIEQNRDPKQETQYF
TRBV9	TRBD2	.	TRBJ2-1	TGTGCCAGCAGCGTAAGACTAGCGGGGGTCAATGAGCAGTTCTTC	CASSVRLAGVNEQFF
TRBV9	.	.	TRBJ1-3	TGTGCCAGCAGCGGAGTAAGTGGAAACACCATATATTTT	CASSGVSGNTIYF
TRBV29-1	.	once	TRBJ2-2	TGCAGCGTTGAAATATCCGCAGGGATAGGGGAGCTGTTTTTT	CSVEISAGIGELFF
TRBV7-2	TRBD1	.	TRBJ1-2	TGTGCCAGCAGCTCCGGACAGGGAGGGGGCTACACCTTC	CASSSGQGGGYTF
TRBV5-4	TRBD1	.	TRBJ1-2	TGTGCCAGCAGCGCCGGGACAGGGGGCTCCTTACTAAGGGGCTACACCTTC	CASSAGTGGSLLRGYTF
TRBV6-1	.	.	TRBJ2-1	TGTGCCAGCAGGAATACAGGGAGCAATGAGCAGTTCTTC	CASRNTGSNEQFF
TRBV2	.	few	TRBJ2-7	TGTGCCAGCTCGGAGGGACCCTACGAGCAGTACTTC	CASSEGPYEQYF
TRBV10-3	.	once	TRBJ2-1	TGTGCCATTAGTCGCGGGCTAGCGTACAATGAGCAGTTCTTC	CAISRGLAYNEQFF
TRBV7-8	TRBD1	.	TRBJ2-5	TGTGCCAGCAGCCCCCTCAGACAGGGTGCGGAGTACTTC	CASSPLRQGAEYF
TRBV5-1	.	.	TRBJ2-7	TGCGCCAGCAGCTACGGACAGTTCCTTTACGAGCAGTACTTC	CASSYGQFLYEQYF
TRBV11-2	.	.	TRBJ2-2	TGTGCCAGCAGCTTTGGTCGGGAGAACACCGGGGAGCTGTTTTTT	CASSFGRENTGELFF
TRBV18	TRBD2	.	TRBJ2-7	TGTGCCAGCTCACCCCCCAGCGGGAGTTACGAGCAGTACTTC	CASSPPSGSYEQYF
TRBV19	.	.	TRBJ1-1	TGTGCCAGTCTCGAGCGGGACACTGAAGCTTTCTTT	CASLERDTEAFF
TRBV5-1	TRBD1	once	TRBJ2-6	TGCGCCAGCAGGGAGGGACAGGGCGGCTCTGGGGCCAACGTCCTGACTTTC	CASREGQGGSGANVLTF
TRBV7-9	TRBD1	.	TRBJ1-1	TGTGCCAGCAGCCGTGGACAGGTGGACACTGAAGCTTTCTTT	CASSRGQVDTEAFF
TRBV2	TRBD1	.	TRBJ1-1	TGTGCCAGCAGGGACAGGGTTGGTGAAGCTTTCTTT	CASRDRVGEAFF
TRBV5-1	TRBD2	few	TRBJ2-1	TGCGCCAGCAGCTTGGCTAGCGGGAGGGCCTCCTACAATGAGCAGTTCTTC	CASSLASGRASYNEQFF
TRBV29-1	.	.	TRBJ2-7	TGCAGCGTCTGCCCCCGGGTAGGGGGCTACGAGCAGTACTTC	CSVCPRVGGYEQYF
TRBV4-3	.	.	TRBJ2-7	TGCGCCAGCAGCCAAGACTACAGGGCCCGGCGCGAGCAGTACTTC	CASSQDYRARREQYF
TRBV2	.	few	TRBJ2-3	TGTGCCAGCAGTGAAGTCGGAGGGGCAGATACGCAGTATTTT	CASSEVGGADTQYF
TRBV5-1	.	.	TRBJ1-4	TGCGCCAGCAGCTTGGAGGGAGGAGCTAATGAAAAACTGTTTTTT	CASSLEGGANEKLFF